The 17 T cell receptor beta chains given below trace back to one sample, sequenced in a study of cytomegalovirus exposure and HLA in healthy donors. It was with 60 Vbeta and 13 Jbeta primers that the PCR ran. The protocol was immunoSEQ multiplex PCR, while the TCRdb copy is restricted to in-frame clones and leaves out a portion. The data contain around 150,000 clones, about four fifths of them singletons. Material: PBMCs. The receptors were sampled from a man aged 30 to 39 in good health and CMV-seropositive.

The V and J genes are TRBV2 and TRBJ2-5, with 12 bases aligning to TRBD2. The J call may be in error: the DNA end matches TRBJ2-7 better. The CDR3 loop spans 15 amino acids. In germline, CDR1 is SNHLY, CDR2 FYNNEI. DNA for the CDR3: TGTGCCAGCAGTAGGACTAGCGGGATTTCCTACGAGCAGTACTTC. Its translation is CASSRTSGISYEQYF.

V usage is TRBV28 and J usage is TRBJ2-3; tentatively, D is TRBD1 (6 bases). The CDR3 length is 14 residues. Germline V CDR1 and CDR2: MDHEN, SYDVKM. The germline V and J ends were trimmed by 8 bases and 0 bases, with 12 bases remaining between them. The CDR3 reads CASARDTSTDTQYF. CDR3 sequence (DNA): TGTGCCAGCGCTCGGGACACTAGCACAGATACGCAGTATTTT.

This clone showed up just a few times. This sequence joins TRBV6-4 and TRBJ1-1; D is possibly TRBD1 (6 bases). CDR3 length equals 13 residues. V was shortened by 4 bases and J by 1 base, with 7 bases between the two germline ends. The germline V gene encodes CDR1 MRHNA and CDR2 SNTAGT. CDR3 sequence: CASSGTENTEAFF. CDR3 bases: TGTGCCAGCAGTGGGACAGAGAACACTGAAGCTTTCTTT.

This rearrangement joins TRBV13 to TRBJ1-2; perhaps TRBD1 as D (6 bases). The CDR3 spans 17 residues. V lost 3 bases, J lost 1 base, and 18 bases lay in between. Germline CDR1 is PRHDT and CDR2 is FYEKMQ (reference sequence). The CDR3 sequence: CASSFTERDTDNYGYTF. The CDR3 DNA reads TGTGCCAGCAGCTTTACCGAACGGGACACCGATAACTATGGCTACACCTTC.

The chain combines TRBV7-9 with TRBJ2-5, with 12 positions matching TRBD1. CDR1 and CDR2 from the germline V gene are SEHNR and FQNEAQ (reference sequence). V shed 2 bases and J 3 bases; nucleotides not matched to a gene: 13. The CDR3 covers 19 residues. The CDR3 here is CASSLSRDRGRSWEETQYF. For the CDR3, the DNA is TGTGCCAGCAGCTTAAGCCGGGACAGGGGGCGTTCGTGGGAAGAGACCCAGTACTTC.

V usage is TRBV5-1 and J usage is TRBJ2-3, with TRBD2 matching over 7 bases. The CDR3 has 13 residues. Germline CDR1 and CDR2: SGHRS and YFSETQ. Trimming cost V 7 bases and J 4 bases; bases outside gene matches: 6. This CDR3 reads CASGDYIPDTQYF. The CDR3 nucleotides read TGCGCCAGCGGGGACTACATTCCAGATACGCAGTATTTT. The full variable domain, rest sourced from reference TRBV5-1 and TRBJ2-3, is KAGVTQTPRYLIKTRGQQVTLSCSPISGHRSVSWYQQTPGQGLQFLFEYFSETQRNKGNFPGRFSGRQFSNSRSEMNVSTLELGDSALYLCASGDYIPDTQYFGPGTRLTVL.

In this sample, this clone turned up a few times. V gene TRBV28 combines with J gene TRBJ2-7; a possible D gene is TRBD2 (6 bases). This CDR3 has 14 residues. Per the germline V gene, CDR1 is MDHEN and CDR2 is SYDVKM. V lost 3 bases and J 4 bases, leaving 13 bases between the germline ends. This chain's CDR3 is CASSLGGEEYEQYF. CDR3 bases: TGTGCCAGCAGTTTGGGGGGAGAGGAATACGAGCAGTACTTC.

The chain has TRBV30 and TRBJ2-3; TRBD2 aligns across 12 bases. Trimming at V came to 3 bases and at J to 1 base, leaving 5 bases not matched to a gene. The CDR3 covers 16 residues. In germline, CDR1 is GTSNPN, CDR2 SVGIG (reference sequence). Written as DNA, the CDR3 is TGTGCCTGGAGGGGCGGACTAGCGGGGCGCACAGATACGCAGTATTTT. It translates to CAWRGGLAGRTDTQYF.

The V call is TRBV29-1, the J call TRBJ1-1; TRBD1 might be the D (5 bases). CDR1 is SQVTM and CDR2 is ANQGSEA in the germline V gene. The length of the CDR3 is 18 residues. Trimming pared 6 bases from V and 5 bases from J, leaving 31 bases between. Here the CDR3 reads CSVSDSGTGPRVGTEAFF. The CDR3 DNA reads TGCAGCGTCTCCGACAGCGGGACGGGCCCACGGGTGGGGACTGAAGCTTTCTTT.

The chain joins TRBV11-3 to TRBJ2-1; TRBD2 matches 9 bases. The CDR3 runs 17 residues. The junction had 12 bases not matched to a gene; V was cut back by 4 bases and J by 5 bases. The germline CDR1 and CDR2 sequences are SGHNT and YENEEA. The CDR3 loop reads CASSSSPIAGANNEQFF. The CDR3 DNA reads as TGTGCCAGCAGCTCCTCCCCAATAGCGGGGGCGAACAATGAGCAGTTCTTC.

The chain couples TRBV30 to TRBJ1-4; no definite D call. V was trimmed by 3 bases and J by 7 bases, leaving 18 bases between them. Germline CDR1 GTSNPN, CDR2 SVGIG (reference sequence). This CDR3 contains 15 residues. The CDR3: CAWRGRHGRGEKLFF. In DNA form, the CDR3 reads TGTGCCTGGAGGGGTCGACACGGGAGAGGTGAAAAACTGTTTTTT.

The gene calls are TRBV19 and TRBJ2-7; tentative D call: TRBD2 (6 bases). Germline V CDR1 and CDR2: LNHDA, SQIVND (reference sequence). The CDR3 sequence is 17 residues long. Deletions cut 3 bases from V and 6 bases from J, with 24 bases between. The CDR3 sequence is CASSISFAGTWSGEQYF. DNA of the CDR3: TGTGCCAGTAGTATCTCGTTTGCGGGGACTTGGAGTGGCGAGCAGTACTTC.

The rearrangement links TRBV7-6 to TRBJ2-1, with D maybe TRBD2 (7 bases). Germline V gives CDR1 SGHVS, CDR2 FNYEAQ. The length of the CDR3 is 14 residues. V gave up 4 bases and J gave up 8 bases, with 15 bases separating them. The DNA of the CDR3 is TGTGCCAGCAGCTCAAGTGGGGGGGCCTATGAGCAGTTCTTC. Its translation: CASSSSGGAYEQFF.

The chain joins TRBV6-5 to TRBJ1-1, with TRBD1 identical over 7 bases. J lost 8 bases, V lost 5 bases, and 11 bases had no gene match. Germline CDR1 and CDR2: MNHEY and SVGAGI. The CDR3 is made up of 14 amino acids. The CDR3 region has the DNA TGTGCCAGCAGTGACTTTCAGGGGGGCGCGGAAGCTTTCTTT. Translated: CASSDFQGGAEAFF.

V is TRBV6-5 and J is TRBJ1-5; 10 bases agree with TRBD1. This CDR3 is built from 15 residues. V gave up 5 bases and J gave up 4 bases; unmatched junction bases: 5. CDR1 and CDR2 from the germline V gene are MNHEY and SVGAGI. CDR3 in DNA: TGTGCCAGCAGTCCAGACAGGGGGCGAAATCAGCCCCAGCATTTT. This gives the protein CASSPDRGRNQPQHF.

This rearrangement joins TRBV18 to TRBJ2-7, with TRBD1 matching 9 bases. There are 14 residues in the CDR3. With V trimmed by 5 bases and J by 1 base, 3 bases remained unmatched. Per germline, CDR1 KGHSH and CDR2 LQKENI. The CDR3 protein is CASSTTGGSYEQYF. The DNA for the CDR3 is TGTGCCAGCTCAACGACAGGGGGATCCTACGAGCAGTACTTC.

The CDR3 DNA follows: TGTGCCAGCAGCGGGGACGGGAGCCCTCAGTATGAGCAGTTCTTC. This sequence encodes CASSGDGSPQYEQFF. This rearrangement joins TRBV11-3 to TRBJ2-1, with a weak D call TRBD2 (6 bases). In germline, CDR1 is SGHNT, CDR2 YENEEA. CDR3 length: 15 residues. V was shortened by 5 bases and J by 8 bases, with 19 bases between the two germline ends.